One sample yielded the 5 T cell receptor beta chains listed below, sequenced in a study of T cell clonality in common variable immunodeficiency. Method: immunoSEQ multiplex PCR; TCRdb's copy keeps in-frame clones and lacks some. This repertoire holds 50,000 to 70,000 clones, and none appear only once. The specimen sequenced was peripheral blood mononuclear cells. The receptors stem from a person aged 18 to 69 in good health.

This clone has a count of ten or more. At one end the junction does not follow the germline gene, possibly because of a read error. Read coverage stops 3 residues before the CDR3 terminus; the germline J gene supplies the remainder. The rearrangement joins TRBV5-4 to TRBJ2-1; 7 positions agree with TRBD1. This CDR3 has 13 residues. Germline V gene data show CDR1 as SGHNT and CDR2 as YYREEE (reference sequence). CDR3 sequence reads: CASSLDRNNEQFF. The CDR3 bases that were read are TGTGCCAGCAGTTTGGACAGGAATAATGAG.

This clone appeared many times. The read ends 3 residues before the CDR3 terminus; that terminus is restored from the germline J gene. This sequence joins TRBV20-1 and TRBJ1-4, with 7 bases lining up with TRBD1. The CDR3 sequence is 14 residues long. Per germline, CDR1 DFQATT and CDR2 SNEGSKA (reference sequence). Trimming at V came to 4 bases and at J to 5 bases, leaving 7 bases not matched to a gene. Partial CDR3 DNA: TGCAGTGCTACCCTGGGACAGTTAAATGAAAAA. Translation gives CSATLGQLNEK. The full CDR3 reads CSATLGQLNEKLFF.

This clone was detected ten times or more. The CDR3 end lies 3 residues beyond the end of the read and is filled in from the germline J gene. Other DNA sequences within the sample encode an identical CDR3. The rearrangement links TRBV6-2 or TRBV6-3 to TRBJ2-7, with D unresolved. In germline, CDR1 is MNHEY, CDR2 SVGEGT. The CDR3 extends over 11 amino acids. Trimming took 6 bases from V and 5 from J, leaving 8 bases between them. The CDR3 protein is CASSPFDEQYF. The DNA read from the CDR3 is TGTGCCAGCAGCCCTTTTGACGAG.

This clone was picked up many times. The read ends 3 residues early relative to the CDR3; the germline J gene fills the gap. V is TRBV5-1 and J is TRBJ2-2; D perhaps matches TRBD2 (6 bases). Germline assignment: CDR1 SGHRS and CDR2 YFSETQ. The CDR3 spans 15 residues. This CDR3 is CASSLDRGSNEKLFF. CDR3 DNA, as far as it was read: TGCGCCAGCAGCTTGGATCGGGGGAGCAATGAAAAG.

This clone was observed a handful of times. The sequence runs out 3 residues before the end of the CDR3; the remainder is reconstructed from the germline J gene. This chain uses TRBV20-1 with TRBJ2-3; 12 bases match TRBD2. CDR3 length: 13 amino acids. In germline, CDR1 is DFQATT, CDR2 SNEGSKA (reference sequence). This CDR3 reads CSVPSGRVETQYF. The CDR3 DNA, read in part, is TGCAGTGTACCTAGCGGGAGGGTTGAGACG.